Following are 2 T cell receptor beta chains from one sample sequenced in a study of early T cells in non-severe SARS-CoV-2 infection (dated by TCRdb to about 2021). Library generation was performed with 5' RACE. For sequencing, a NextSeq 500 was employed. TCRdb reprocessing: public reads trimmed at Q25 with fastp, clones called with MiXCR, in-frame beta chains kept. Under each unique CDR3 protein, matching rows form one entry showing the most common genes and DNA. This sample comprises approximately 38,000 distinct CDR3 sequences, around 4% of them detected only once. Around 5.6% of the sample belongs to the ten largest clones. The sample was whole blood. The receptors come from an adult who was a healthcare worker with PCR-confirmed SARS-CoV-2 infection or an uninfected control (not recorded which).

Only a few counts were recorded for this clonotype. The rearrangement uses TRBV28 and TRBJ2-1, with a tentative D call TRBD2 (5 bases). The CDR3 has 19 amino acids. V was trimmed by 5 bases and J by 6 bases, leaving 29 bases between them. The V gene's germline CDR1 is MDHEN and CDR2 SYDVKM. Here the CDR3 DNA reads TGTGCCAGCAGTACATATGGCCCTAGAGGGAAACCTTACTCCAATGAGCAGTTCTTC. Its protein is CASSTYGPRGKPYSNEQFF.

This clonotype was detected only a few times. The gene calls are TRBV7-2 and TRBJ2-2, with D tentatively TRBD1 or TRBD2 (6 bases each). The germline V and J ends were trimmed by 4 bases and 0 bases, with 9 bases remaining between them. This CDR3 spans 15 amino acids. Per germline, CDR1 SGHTA and CDR2 FQGNSA. The CDR3 nucleotides are TGTGCCAGCAGCTCCGGGGGCTCGAACACCGGGGAGCTGTTTTTT. Its protein product is CASSSGGSNTGELFF.